The T cell receptor (beta chain) described here comes from a study of blood T cells in healthy people across ages. Study-wide points: The recorded TCR beta diversity per million T cells decreased in a roughly linear manner with age. Both naive CD4+ cell counts and diversity were greater in long-lived donors than in aged donors.

This clonotype was seen more than once but under ten times. Its target is unknown. PCR was performed a second time for about 6 to 11 cycles using a sample-barcoded 5' primer and a J-beta primer mix. Tags on each cDNA molecule came from a template-switch adaptor with 12 random nucleotides. MiXCR, run by TCRdb on the 5' RACE reads, gives a single entry per CDR3 protein. Among more than 900,000 distinct CDR3 sequences listed, around 27% were seen once. CDR1 and CDR2 (germline): SGDLS, YYNGEE. The V gene lost 5 bases and the J gene lost 3 bases, with 8 bases spanning the gap. The length of the CDR3 is 13 residues. These data also formed part of another study, on T cells of mothers and their children. This second report adds: The effect of thymic selection on TCR recombination output is similar between related and unrelated pairs.

This chain joins TRBV9 and TRBJ2-2; a possible D gene is TRBD2 (6 bases). The specimen was blood. The receptor was isolated from a girl aged 2 to 10 in good health. CDR3 in DNA: TGTGCCAGCAGGGGAGGTGACACCGGGGAGCTGTTTTTT. It encodes CASRGGDTGELFF.